These 32 T cell receptor beta chains were all obtained from the same sample, sequenced in a study of control samples from healthy donors and cancer patients. Using immunoSEQ multiplex PCR, the repertoire was profiled, and TCRdb retains in-frame clones only, with some absent. Among 100,000 or so clones listed, about 88% were seen once. Sequencing was carried out using blood. These TCRs come from a woman aged 45-59 years in good health.

V and J are TRBV2 and TRBJ2-5, with 9 nucleotides matching TRBD2. There are 15 residues in the CDR3. Unmatched junction bases numbered 6, after V lost 3 bases and J lost 4 bases. The germline V gene has CDR1 SNHLY and CDR2 FYNNEI. CDR3 nucleotide sequence: TGTGCCAGCAGTGAGGAGCGGGGGGTGGGAGAGACCCAGTACTTC. Translation gives CASSEERGVGETQYF. Full variable domain (remainder filled in from reference TRBV2 and TRBJ2-5): EPEVTQTPSHQVTQMGQEVILRCVPISNHLYFYWYRQILGQKVEFLVSFYNNEISEKSEIFDDQFSVERPDGSNFTLKIRSTKLEDSAMYFCASSEERGVGETQYFGPGTRLLVL.

The chain recombines TRBV6-5 with TRBJ2-7, with D perhaps assigned TRBD1 or TRBD2 (5 bases each). Germline V CDR1 and CDR2: MNHEY, SVGAGI. The V gene lost 9 bases and the J gene lost 0 bases, with 12 bases spanning the gap. This CDR3 has 13 residues. CDR3 nucleotide sequence: TGTGCCAGTGGGGGACCGAGCTCCTACGAGCAGTACGTC. Translating gives CASGGPSSYEQYV.

This chain links TRBV6-5 with TRBJ1-4, with 7 bases lining up with TRBD1. Germline CDR1 reads MNHEY; CDR2 reads SVGAGI. The CDR3 has 14 amino acids. J lost 5 bases, V lost 6 bases, and 6 bases had no gene match. The CDR3 DNA follows: TGTGCCAGCAGCCGGGACAGTTTAAATGAAAAACTGTTTTTT. Its protein product is CASSRDSLNEKLFF.

This rearrangement joins TRBV4-1 to TRBJ2-5; 9 nucleotides match TRBD1. Germline CDR1 and CDR2: MGHRA and YSYEKL. CDR3 length equals 15 residues. Trimming cost V 2 bases and J 6 bases; bases outside gene matches: 7. The CDR3, as DNA: TGCGCCAGCAGCCAACCGGGACAGGGTAGAAAGACCCAGTACTTC. The encoded protein is CASSQPGQGRKTQYF.

This chain joins TRBV6-6 and TRBJ2-5; 9 bases are shared with TRBD2. CDR3 length equals 16 residues. The germline gives CDR1 MNHNY, CDR2 SVGAGI (reference sequence). V lost 0 bases and J lost 3; bases outside the gene matches: 5. The CDR3 reads CASSYSSAGGEETQYF. CDR3 bases: TGTGCCAGCAGTTACTCGTCCGCGGGAGGGGAAGAGACCCAGTACTTC.

The chain links TRBV9 to TRBJ2-2, with TRBD1 matching 8 bases. This CDR3 is built from 15 residues. Trimming at V came to 0 bases and at J to 6 bases, leaving 4 bases not matched to a gene. Germline V gene sequence: CDR1 SGDLS, CDR2 YYNGEE. CDR3 sequence: CASSVGTGSPGELFF. DNA for the CDR3: TGTGCCAGCAGCGTAGGGACAGGGTCTCCCGGGGAGCTGTTTTTT.

The J gene is TRBJ1-1, the V gene TRBV5-5; D is undetermined. Germline V lookup: CDR1 SGHKS, CDR2 YYEKEE (reference sequence). The length of the CDR3 is 12 residues. V was clipped by 0 bases and J by 4 bases, with 4 bases between them. The CDR3 protein is CASSLESTEAFF. The CDR3 DNA follows: TGTGCCAGCAGCTTGGAGAGCACTGAAGCTTTCTTT.

The gene calls are TRBV27 and TRBJ2-1; 8 nucleotides line up with TRBD1. This CDR3 is built from 15 residues. CDR1 and CDR2 (germline): MNHEY, SMNVEV (reference sequence). With 5 bases clipped from V and 4 bases from J, the junction kept 7 bases outside the gene matches. This chain's CDR3 is CASSRQGFLYNEQFF. The CDR3 DNA sequence: TGTGCCAGCAGTAGACAGGGGTTTCTTTACAATGAGCAGTTCTTC.

The chain recombines TRBV2 with TRBJ2-2; D call uncertain. The CDR3 extends over 14 amino acids. The germline V gene encodes CDR1 SNHLY and CDR2 FYNNEI. V lost 0 bases and J 5 bases, leaving 7 bases between the germline ends. The CDR3 nucleotides are TGTGCCAGCAGTGAAGCTTATGCGACCGGGGAGCTGTTTTTT. It encodes CASSEAYATGELFF.

The chain employs TRBV2 and TRBJ1-5; D not resolved. Trimming took 6 bases from V and 5 from J, leaving 17 bases between them. This CDR3 has 15 residues. The germline V gene encodes CDR1 SNHLY and CDR2 FYNNEI. This CDR3 reads CASSFRQDGDQPQHF. CDR3 DNA sequence: TGTGCCAGCAGCTTCCGGCAGGACGGGGATCAGCCCCAGCATTTT.

The rearrangement uses TRBV5-1 and TRBJ1-2; D remains unclear. This CDR3 region has 17 residues. In germline, CDR1 is SGHRS, CDR2 YFSETQ. The V end was cut by 4 bases, the J end by 0 bases, with 19 bases between. The CDR3 sequence: CASSLGRNNQANYGYTF. In DNA, the CDR3 is TGCGCCAGCAGCCTAGGACGGAATAACCAAGCTAACTATGGCTACACCTTC.

The rearrangement links TRBV9 to TRBJ1-2; tentative D call: TRBD1 (6 bases). The length of the CDR3 is 16 residues. The germline V gene has CDR1 SGDLS and CDR2 YYNGEE. V was cut by 3 bases and J by 2 bases, with 17 bases left in between. The CDR3 region has the DNA TGTGCCAGCAGCGCAGATACAGGGAGGTCGAACTATGGCTACACCTTC. It codes for CASSADTGRSNYGYTF.

The rearrangement joins TRBV4-2 to TRBJ2-5; 10 bases align to TRBD2. Germline assignment: CDR1 LGHNA and CDR2 YNFKEQ. CDR3 length: 17 residues. With V trimmed by 0 bases and J by 4 bases, 8 bases remained unmatched. The CDR3 region is CASSQDSLAGEGETQYF. The CDR3 nucleotides are TGTGCCAGCAGCCAAGATAGCCTAGCGGGGGAGGGAGAGACCCAGTACTTC.

This clone turned up a few times. The genes are TRBV7-3 and TRBJ2-1; D remains ambiguous. CDR1 SGHTA and CDR2 FQGTGA come from the germline V gene. With 1 base removed from V and 7 bases from J, the gap between germline ends came to 8 bases. The CDR3 runs 13 residues. CDR3 coding DNA: TGTGCCAGCAGCTTAAGGGTTAGTAATGAGCAGTTCTTC. Amino acids: CASSLRVSNEQFF.

V usage is TRBV7-9 and J usage is TRBJ1-2; D remains ambiguous. The V end lost 1 base, the J end lost 4 bases, and 7 bases lay between the germline ends. CDR1 and CDR2 from the germline V gene are SEHNR and FQNEAQ (reference sequence). This CDR3 spans 13 amino acids. The CDR3 bases are TGTGCCAGCAGCTTAGTTTTGGGCTATGGCTACACCTTC. It encodes CASSLVLGYGYTF.

The rearrangement joins TRBV6-5 to TRBJ1-1; TRBD1 might be the D (5 bases). CDR3 length: 15 residues. Germline loops: CDR1 MNHEY, CDR2 SVGAGI. The germline V and J ends were trimmed by 7 bases and 8 bases, with 23 bases remaining between them. This CDR3 is CASTEPGTAQGEAFF. The CDR3 nucleotides are TGTGCCAGCACCGAGCCCGGGACGGCCCAAGGGGAAGCTTTCTTT.

The V and J genes are TRBV24-1 and TRBJ2-5; the D gene could be TRBD1 or TRBD2 (6 bases each). Trimming left V 4 bases short and J 5 bases short, with 16 bases between. This CDR3 is 15 amino acids long. Germline assignment: CDR1 KGHDR and CDR2 SFDVKD. CDR3 in DNA: TGTGCCACCAGTGAAACTCGGGGGCGCGAGGAGACCCAGTACTTC. Translating gives CATSETRGREETQYF.

This rearrangement joins TRBV13 to TRBJ2-1, with TRBD1 identical over 10 bases. The CDR3 is 17 residues long. In germline, CDR1 is PRHDT, CDR2 FYEKMQ (reference sequence). The V gene end was trimmed by 0 bases and the J gene end by 4 bases; junction bases not matched to a gene: 6. The CDR3 loop reads CASSLGPTGGRYNEQFF. CDR3 sequence (DNA): TGTGCCAGCAGCTTAGGACCGACAGGGGGCAGGTACAATGAGCAGTTCTTC.

V usage is TRBV6-2 or TRBV6-3 and J usage is TRBJ2-7; D not resolved. Germline V gene sequence: CDR1 MNHEY, CDR2 SVGEGT. The CDR3 sequence is 13 residues long. V lost 2 bases, J lost 4 bases, and 9 bases lay in between. The CDR3 here is CASSYGLNYEQYV. CDR3 in DNA: TGTGCCAGCAGTTACGGCCTTAATTACGAGCAGTACGTC.

V usage is TRBV6-5 and J usage is TRBJ1-1; D is unresolved. The CDR3 has 14 amino acids. Germline V CDR1 and CDR2: MNHEY, SVGAGI. Deletions cut 4 bases from V and 1 base from J, with 10 bases between. In DNA, the CDR3 is TGTGCCAGCAGTTTATATGGCGGGAACACTGAAGCTTTCTTT. Residues: CASSLYGGNTEAFF.

This chain uses TRBV14 with TRBJ1-1; no clear D gene. The V end lost 0 bases, the J end lost 5 bases, and 13 bases lay between the germline ends. This CDR3 has 15 amino acids. Germline CDR1 is SGHDN and CDR2 is FVKESK. For the CDR3, the DNA is TGTGCCAGCAGCCAAGATACGGACGCCAGGACTGAAGCTTTCTTT. Its translation is CASSQDTDARTEAFF.

The chain carries TRBV7-2 and TRBJ2-3; D is undetermined. Trimming removed 1 base from V and 2 bases from J, with 19 bases in between. CDR3 length equals 18 residues. Germline loops: CDR1 SGHTA, CDR2 FQGNSA. The CDR3 is CASSLEGSKLTYTDTQYF. The CDR3 nucleotides read TGTGCCAGCAGCTTAGAGGGTTCGAAACTTACCTACACAGATACGCAGTATTTT.

The chain couples TRBV5-6 to TRBJ1-2, with 8 nucleotides matching TRBD1. Unmatched junction bases numbered 17, after V lost 5 bases and J lost 8 bases. Germline V lookup: CDR1 SGHDT, CDR2 YYEEEE. The CDR3 runs 16 residues. The CDR3 nucleotides are TGTGCCAGCAGTTTCATCCCTTCAGGGGGCGGTGTAGGCTACACCTTC. Amino acids: CASSFIPSGGGVGYTF.

The chain couples TRBV5-1 to TRBJ2-7, with a weak D call TRBD1 (6 bases). Trimming stripped 7 bases from V and 1 base from J, with 12 bases between. The CDR3 runs to 13 residues. Germline loops: CDR1 SGHRS, CDR2 YFSETQ. In DNA, the CDR3 is TGCGCCAGCGCCGGACAGCTGTCCTACGAGCAGTACTTC. Protein product: CASAGQLSYEQYF.

This clone has just a few counts. The V call is TRBV5-6, the J call TRBJ2-2, with D perhaps matching TRBD2 (7 bases). This CDR3 spans 16 amino acids. Germline values: CDR1 SGHDT, CDR2 YYEEEE. V lost 4 bases and J 3 bases, leaving 16 bases between the germline ends. The CDR3 spells CASSPMRGQDTGELFF. The CDR3 DNA is TGTGCCAGCAGCCCGATGCGGGGGCAGGACACCGGGGAGCTGTTTTTT. Using reference TRBV5-6 and TRBJ2-2 for the parts outside the CDR3, the full variable domain is DAGVTQSPTHLIKTRGQQVTLRCSPKSGHDTVSWYQQALGQGPQFIFQYYEEEERQRGNFPDRFSGHQFPNYSSELNVNALLLGDSALYLCASSPMRGQDTGELFFGEGSRLTVL.

The chain recombines TRBV7-9 with TRBJ2-3, with a tentative D call TRBD2 (6 bases). The germline gives CDR1 SEHNR, CDR2 FQNEAQ (reference sequence). Trimming shortened V by 5 bases and J by 6 bases, and 18 bases separated the two germline ends. The CDR3 loop spans 15 amino acids. In DNA form, the CDR3 reads TGTGCCAGCAGCCAAGGTATAGCGGACTCCGATACGCAGTATTTT. Its protein product is CASSQGIADSDTQYF.

This clone was counted once. The CDR3 sequence is CASSDHRDRVMNEQFF. In DNA, the CDR3 is TGTGCCAGCAGTGACCACCGGGACAGGGTTATGAATGAGCAGTTCTTC. J is TRBJ2-1 and V is TRBV25-1; TRBD1 agrees at 9 bases. This CDR3 is 16 amino acids long. Germline values: CDR1 MGHDK, CDR2 SYGVNS. V was pared by 3 bases and J by 7 bases, with 10 bases of the junction left unmatched.

V gene TRBV14 combines with J gene TRBJ2-2; 8 bases fit TRBD1. Germline CDR1 is SGHDN and CDR2 is FVKESK. There are 17 residues in the CDR3. The trim removed 5 bases at V and 4 bases at J, leaving 12 bases unmatched. In DNA form, the CDR3 reads TGTGCCAGCAGCGAGGCCAACAGGGGGATAGTCACCGGGGAGCTGTTTTTT. It encodes CASSEANRGIVTGELFF. The whole variable domain, remainder taken from reference TRBV14 and TRBJ2-2, is EAGVTQFPSHSVIEKGQTVTLRCDPISGHDNLYWYRRVMGKEIKFLLHFVKESKQDESGMPNNRFLAERTGGTYSTLKVQPAELEDSGVYFCASSEANRGIVTGELFFGEGSRLTVL.

The rearrangement links TRBV5-6 to TRBJ2-3; the match to TRBD1 covers 9 bases. This CDR3 region has 16 residues. From germline, CDR1 is SGHDT and CDR2 YYEEEE. V gave up 4 bases and J gave up 3 bases; unmatched junction bases: 9. The CDR3 nucleotides read TGTGCCAGCAGCCCCCCGACAGGGGGGGGGACAGATACGCAGTATTTT. It yields the protein CASSPPTGGGTDTQYF.

The chain links TRBV5-4 to TRBJ2-3, with TRBD2 matching over 8 bases. CDR3 length equals 18 residues. Germline CDR1 reads SGHNT; CDR2 reads YYREEE (reference sequence). V lost 6 bases to trimming and J lost 5 bases; unmatched junction nucleotides: 20. The CDR3 DNA reads TGTGCCAGCACGCCCAATCTCCGACTAGCGCGGGAGAGAGATACGCAGTATTTT. Protein: CASTPNLRLARERDTQYF. The variable domain in full, with the rest retrieved from reference TRBV5-4 and TRBJ2-3, is ETGVTQSPTHLIKTRGQQVTLRCSSQSGHNTVSWYQQALGQGPQFIFQYYREEENGRGNFPPRFSGLQFPNYSSELNVNALELDDSALYLCASTPNLRLARERDTQYFGPGTRLTVL.

This sequence joins TRBV9 and TRBJ1-3; 8 bases align to TRBD1. CDR1 is SGDLS and CDR2 is YYNGEE in the germline V gene. Losses at the gene ends were 3 bases for V and 2 bases for J; bases not matched to a gene: 16. The CDR3 is made up of 19 amino acids. The CDR3 spells CASSEEDRALSLAGNTIYF. DNA of the CDR3: TGTGCCAGCAGCGAGGAGGACAGGGCTTTATCGCTTGCTGGAAACACCATATATTTT.

The chain employs TRBV7-2 and TRBJ1-3; perhaps TRBD1 as D (5 bases). Trimming stripped 5 bases from V and 1 base from J, with 9 bases between. This CDR3 is built from 14 residues. Germline V gene data show CDR1 as SGHTA and CDR2 as FQGNSA. The CDR3 spells CASSPGVSGNTIYF. The CDR3 DNA sequence: TGTGCCAGCAGCCCGGGGGTATCTGGAAACACCATATATTTT.